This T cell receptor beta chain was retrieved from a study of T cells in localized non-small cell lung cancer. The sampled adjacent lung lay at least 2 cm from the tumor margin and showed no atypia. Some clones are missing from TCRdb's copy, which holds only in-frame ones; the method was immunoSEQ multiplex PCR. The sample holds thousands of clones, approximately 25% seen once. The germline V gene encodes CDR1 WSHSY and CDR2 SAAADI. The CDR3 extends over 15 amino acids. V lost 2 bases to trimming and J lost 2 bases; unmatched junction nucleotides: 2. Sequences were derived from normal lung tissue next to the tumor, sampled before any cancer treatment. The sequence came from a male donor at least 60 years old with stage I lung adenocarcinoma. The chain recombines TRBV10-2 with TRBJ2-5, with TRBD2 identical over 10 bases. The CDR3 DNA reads TGCGCCAGCAGTGAGGTAGCGGGGGGTCAAGAGACCCAGTACTTC. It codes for CASSEVAGGQETQYF.